One and the same sample provided the 21 T cell receptor beta chains below, sequenced in a study of T cell responses to AZD1222 COVID-19 vaccine. The method was immunoSEQ multiplex PCR; TCRdb's version includes in-frame clones alone and lacks a portion of them. The table includes about 84,000 clones, 70% to 90% detected once. Sequenced material: peripheral blood, taken 28 days after the second AZD1222 dose. Every receptor here comes from an adult who received the AZD1222 COVID-19 vaccine.

The chain joins TRBV21-1 to TRBJ1-4. TRBV21-1 is flagged as a pseudogene. This CDR3 has 17 residues. CDR3 in DNA: TGTGCCAGCAGCAAAGTCCCCAAGACAGGGAGGGATGAAAAACTGTTTTTT. This translates into CASSKVPKTGRDEKLFF.

The chain couples TRBV5-1 to TRBJ1-1; a weak D match, TRBD1 (5 bases). CDR1 is SGHRS and CDR2 is YFSETQ in the germline V gene. This CDR3 spans 16 amino acids. Trimming cost V 2 bases and J 2 bases, with 16 bases left between them. The CDR3 DNA reads as TGCGCCAGCAGCTTCGGTGGGACCGGCTCCAACACTGAAGCTTTCTTT. It is translated as CASSFGGTGSNTEAFF.

This rearrangement joins TRBV6-2 or TRBV6-3 to TRBJ1-5, with 8 bases matching TRBD1. CDR1 MNHEY and CDR2 SVGEGT come from the germline V gene. V gave up 1 base and J gave up 7 bases; unmatched junction bases: 6. CDR3 length: 15 amino acids. DNA for the CDR3: TGTGCCAGCAGTTACTACGGACAGGGAGACCAGCCCCAGCATTTT. This sequence encodes CASSYYGQGDQPQHF.

CDR3 in DNA: TGTGCCAGCAGTCCCGGTGGAAATAATGGAAACACCATATATTTT. Translating gives CASSPGGNNGNTIYF. The chain is built from TRBV28 and TRBJ1-3; D gene unclear. This CDR3 has 15 residues. The germline V gene encodes CDR1 MDHEN and CDR2 SYDVKM. Trimming stripped 5 bases from V and 3 bases from J, with 14 bases between.

The rearrangement uses TRBV6-1 and TRBJ1-2; unclear D gene. Deletions cut 3 bases from V and 4 bases from J, with 18 bases between. The CDR3 consists of 16 residues. Germline V CDR1 and CDR2: MNHNS, SASEGT. CDR3 coding DNA: TGTGCCAGCAGTGATACCTTCTTAGGGCTGAGCTATGGCTACACCTTC. This encodes CASSDTFLGLSYGYTF.

The V gene is TRBV5-1, the J gene TRBJ2-1; 9 bases line up with TRBD2. This CDR3 is 16 amino acids long. CDR1 and CDR2 (germline): SGHRS, YFSETQ. Unmatched junction bases numbered 5, after V lost 0 bases and J lost 4 bases. DNA of the CDR3: TGCGCCAGCAGCTTGGGTGGTAGCGGGGGTTACAATGAGCAGTTCTTC. Amino acid sequence: CASSLGGSGGYNEQFF.

This CDR3 reads CASTGAGETYEQYF. DNA for the CDR3: TGTGCCAGCACGGGGGCGGGGGAGACGTACGAGCAGTACTTC. This sequence joins TRBV19 and TRBJ2-7, with a tentative D call TRBD2 (7 bases). The CDR3 sequence is 14 residues long. The germline V gene has CDR1 LNHDA and CDR2 SQIVND (reference sequence). The V and J ends lost 9 bases and 4 bases respectively, with 19 bases between them.

This chain connects TRBV11-2 to TRBJ2-3, with 9 bases aligning to TRBD2. The CDR3 covers 16 residues. With 5 bases clipped from V and 2 bases from J, the junction kept 8 bases outside the gene matches. The germline gives CDR1 SGHAT, CDR2 FQNNGV. CDR3 in DNA: TGTGCCAGCAGCCCGCTCCAGCGGGGGGACACAGATACGCAGTATTTT. This encodes CASSPLQRGDTDTQYF.

The DNA of the CDR3 is TGTGCCAGCAGCTTTAGCGGAGGCTCCTACGAGCAGTACTTC. It codes for CASSFSGGSYEQYF. V is TRBV7-2 and J is TRBJ2-7, with D tentatively TRBD2 (6 bases). V lost 3 bases, J lost 0 bases, and 9 bases lay in between. The CDR3 consists of 14 residues. In germline, CDR1 is SGHTA, CDR2 FQGNSA.

The chain is built from TRBV15 and TRBJ1-3, with D hard to call. The CDR3 extends over 18 amino acids. Germline CDR1 and CDR2: LNHNV and YYDKDF (reference sequence). V was cut by 0 bases and J by 1 base, with 16 bases left in between. Written as DNA, the CDR3 is TGTGCCACCAGCAGAGACCCCGGTGGCGTGAAGTCTGGAAACACCATATATTTT. This gives the protein CATSRDPGGVKSGNTIYF.

This clone was counted a single time. The chain links TRBV7-2 to TRBJ2-1; 9 bases align to TRBD1. The germline V gene encodes CDR1 SGHTA and CDR2 FQGNSA. The CDR3 extends over 16 amino acids. After removal of 5 bases from V and 6 bases from J, the junction contained 11 bases not matched to a gene. CDR3 nucleotides: TGTGCCAGCAGCCCCCACGGGGACAGGGAAATCAATGAGCAGTTCTTC. Translating it yields CASSPHGDREINEQFF.

In this sample, this clone turned up once. The chain employs TRBV14 and TRBJ2-3; D tentatively reads TRBD1 or TRBD2 (6 bases each). The V end lost 4 bases, the J end lost 3 bases, and 20 bases lay between the germline ends. Germline values: CDR1 SGHDN, CDR2 FVKESK. This CDR3 is built from 17 residues. The CDR3 nucleotides read TGTGCCAGCAGCCCCGCGCGAGGGGGGAGTAGGACAGATACGCAGTATTTT. Protein sequence: CASSPARGGSRTDTQYF.

This chain links TRBV9 with TRBJ2-6, with 11 nucleotides matching TRBD1. This CDR3 comprises 17 residues. V was clipped by 5 bases and J by 1 base; unmatched bases: 5. CDR1 is SGDLS and CDR2 is YYNGEE in the germline V gene. CDR3 residues: CASRAGTGGSGANVLTF. The CDR3 nucleotides are TGTGCCAGCAGGGCCGGGACAGGGGGGTCTGGGGCCAACGTCCTGACTTTC.

V and J are TRBV18 and TRBJ2-5; possible D gene TRBD1, 5 bases. The CDR3 length is 16 residues. The germline V gene encodes CDR1 KGHSH and CDR2 LQKENI. The V end lost 3 bases, the J end lost 5 bases, and 19 bases lay between the germline ends. DNA for the CDR3: TGTGCCAGCTCACCCTGGCAGGGTGGGGAAATGGAGACCCAGTACTTC. This translates into CASSPWQGGEMETQYF.

V is TRBV28 and J is TRBJ1-6, with D hard to call. V dropped 5 bases and J dropped 5 bases, with 19 bases sitting between them. Per germline, CDR1 MDHEN and CDR2 SYDVKM. This CDR3 has 17 residues. CDR3 DNA: TGTGCCAGCAGTACCACTGGATTAGGTCAACATAATTCACCCCTCCACTTT. This encodes CASSTTGLGQHNSPLHF.

The rearrangement links TRBV5-1 to TRBJ2-5; weak D call: TRBD2 (5 bases). Germline V lookup: CDR1 SGHRS, CDR2 YFSETQ. CDR3 length equals 16 residues. The V gene lost 4 bases and the J gene lost 5 bases, with 21 bases spanning the gap. Here the CDR3 reads CASSPLVGRPGETQYF. In DNA, the CDR3 is TGCGCCAGCAGCCCGCTGGTAGGGCGCCCGGGGGAGACCCAGTACTTC.

The chain links TRBV12-2 to TRBJ1-6. TRBV12-2 is marked as a pseudogene. The CDR3 sequence is 13 residues long. The CDR3 DNA sequence: TGTGCAAGTCGCTTAGCGCGGAATTCACCCCTCCACTTT. It codes for CASRLARNSPLHF.

V and J are TRBV2 and TRBJ1-4; D gene unclear. This CDR3 contains 12 residues. V shed 11 bases and J shed 8 bases, with 15 bases lying between them. The germline V gene encodes CDR1 SNHLY and CDR2 FYNNEI. CDR3 nucleotides: TGTGCCGATTCCGTCAGAGGGGAAAAACTGTTTTTT. It codes for CADSVRGEKLFF.

The table lists this clone with a count of one. This chain connects TRBV28 to TRBJ1-6; 7 bases line up with TRBD1. V lost 5 bases to trimming and J lost 5 bases; unmatched junction nucleotides: 6. Germline V gene data show CDR1 as MDHEN and CDR2 as SYDVKM. The CDR3 length is 15 residues. The CDR3 DNA is TGTGCCAGCAGTAGGCCGGGACAGAATAATTCACCCCTCCACTTT. This codes for CASSRPGQNNSPLHF.

The J gene is TRBJ2-3, the V gene TRBV18; D is undetermined. Germline V gene sequence: CDR1 KGHSH, CDR2 LQKENI. V was pared by 2 bases and J by 3 bases, with 3 bases between. CDR3 length: 12 amino acids. CDR3 in DNA: TGTGCCAGCTCACCAATTACAGATACGCAGTATTTT. This encodes CASSPITDTQYF.

The CDR3 spells CASSLRTGFGQPQHF. The CDR3 DNA sequence: TGTGCCAGCAGTTTAAGGACAGGGTTCGGTCAGCCCCAGCATTTT. V usage is TRBV28 and J usage is TRBJ1-5; 8 nucleotides align to TRBD1. Germline V gives CDR1 MDHEN, CDR2 SYDVKM. The V segment lost 2 bases and the J segment 6 bases; nucleotides outside the gene matches: 6. CDR3 size: 15 residues.